This TCR beta chain derives from a study of T cells in localized non-small cell lung cancer. Profiled with immunoSEQ multiplex PCR; TCRdb holds only in-frame clones, not every one. The sample contains approximately 16,000 clones, 75% to 90% of which appear only once. The CDR3 is 19 amino acids. The V gene's germline CDR1 is SQVTM and CDR2 ANQGSEA. V lost 0 bases and J 0 bases, leaving 23 bases between the germline ends. The material was peripheral blood, obtained before any cancer treatment. The chain is built from TRBV29-1 and TRBJ1-2; D is ambiguous. The clonotype comes from a woman aged 35-70 years with stage I lung adenocarcinoma. The CDR3 reads CSVEEVMGKLGGANYGYTF. DNA of the CDR3: TGCAGCGTTGAAGAGGTGATGGGGAAGTTGGGAGGTGCTAACTATGGCTACACCTTC.